The 21 T cell receptor beta chains reported below all come from one sample, sequenced in a study of response to subunit inactivated influenza vaccine. TCRdb analysed the RT-PCR reads with MiXCR anew, one entry per CDR3 protein. Among around 520,000 distinct CDR3 sequences listed, about 12% were seen once. Sequences were derived from PBMCs from blood, sampled on the day of vaccination. These receptors were collected from a man aged 45-65 years who received an inactivated influenza vaccine.

This clonotype appeared a few times. The rearrangement links TRBV6-1 to TRBJ1-2, with D unresolved. Germline CDR1 MNHNS, CDR2 SASEGT. V lost 6 bases to trimming and J lost 3 bases, with 11 bases between them. The CDR3 consists of 13 residues. CDR3 nucleotides: TGTGCCAGCAGCTTCACCGTGTACTATGGCTACACCTTC. It translates to CASSFTVYYGYTF.

This clonotype was seen only a few times. V and J are TRBV7-2 and TRBJ1-1; D is uncertain. The length of the CDR3 is 15 residues. Germline CDR1 and CDR2: SGHTA and FQGNSA. V lost 1 base, J lost 1 base, and 10 bases lay in between. The CDR3 here is CASSLVSRGNTEAFF. DNA for the CDR3: TGTGCCAGCAGCTTAGTTAGTCGGGGGAACACTGAAGCTTTCTTT. The full variable domain, rest sourced from reference TRBV7-2 and TRBJ1-1, is GAGVSQSPSNKVTEKGKDVELRCDPISGHTALYWYRQSLGQGLEFLIYFQGNSAPDKSGLPSDRFSAERTGGSVSTLTIQRTQQEDSAVYLCASSLVSRGNTEAFFGQGTRLTVV.

This clonotype was recorded a few times. The rearrangement links TRBV27 to TRBJ1-1; 8 nucleotides align to TRBD1. Germline CDR1 and CDR2: MNHEY and SMNVEV (reference sequence). V lost 5 bases, J lost 6 bases, and 2 bases stayed unmatched. The length of the CDR3 is 12 residues. The DNA of the CDR3 is TGTGCCAGCAGTACGACAGGGGCTGAAGCTTTCTTT. Translating it yields CASSTTGAEAFF.

This clonotype came up a few times. The chain joins TRBV5-5 to TRBJ2-7; no clear D. Germline values: CDR1 SGHKS, CDR2 YYEKEE (reference sequence). The V end was cut by 3 bases, the J end by 3 bases, with 16 bases between. The CDR3 totals 15 residues. The CDR3 region is CASSSRRRDGYEQYF. In nucleotides, the CDR3 is TGTGCCAGCAGCTCCAGGCGTAGAGACGGCTACGAGCAGTACTTC.

This clonotype was detected a few times. V is TRBV6-5 and J is TRBJ2-5; D unclear. Germline V gene data show CDR1 as MNHEY and CDR2 as SVGAGI. CDR3 length: 13 amino acids. The V end lost 2 bases, the J end lost 3 bases, and 7 bases lay between the germline ends. In DNA form, the CDR3 reads TGTGCCAGCAGTTACCAAGATAAAGAGACCCAGTACTTC. Translated: CASSYQDKETQYF.

This clonotype was detected many times. The genes are TRBV20-1 and TRBJ2-7; no definite D call. Trimming cost V 1 base and J 0 bases, with 13 bases left between them. Germline CDR1 reads DFQATT; CDR2 reads SNEGSKA (reference sequence). The length of the CDR3 is 15 residues. As DNA, the CDR3 is TGCAGTGCTAGAGTTCCTTCCCGGAACTCCTACGAGCAGTACTTC. Translated: CSARVPSRNSYEQYF.

This clonotype was picked up a small number of times. This chain connects TRBV4-2 to TRBJ2-4; D gene ambiguous. V was pared by 0 bases and J by 6 bases, with 12 bases between. Germline CDR1 is LGHNA and CDR2 is YNFKEQ. This CDR3 comprises 15 residues. The CDR3 loop reads CASSQDLGTANIQYF. DNA of the CDR3: TGTGCCAGCAGCCAAGATCTAGGAACGGCAAACATTCAGTACTTC.

The genes are TRBV12-3 or TRBV12-4 and TRBJ2-5; 8 nucleotides line up with TRBD1. The CDR3 is 14 residues long. V lost 4 bases and J lost 5; bases outside the gene matches: 6. For the CDR3, the DNA is TGTGCCAGCAGTTCGACAGGGGCGGAGGAGACCCAGTACTTC. It codes for CASSSTGAEETQYF.

This clonotype was seen only a few times. This chain joins TRBV6-1 and TRBJ2-5, with D perhaps TRBD1 or TRBD2 (5 bases each). This CDR3 has 15 residues. Trimming stripped 6 bases from V and 1 base from J, with 15 bases between. Germline lookup yields CDR1 MNHNS and CDR2 SASEGT. CDR3 nucleotide sequence: TGTGCCAGCAGGAATGCCCCCGGGACCCAAGAGACCCAGTACTTC. It translates to CASRNAPGTQETQYF.

Worth noting for this clonotype: Sequence at one end of the junction differs from germline and may be a read error. The chain joins TRBV12-3 or TRBV12-4 to TRBJ1-1; weak D call: TRBD1 (6 bases). CDR3 size: 15 residues. DNA of the CDR3: TGTGCCAGCAGTCCCCGACAGGTCACGAACACTGAAGCTTACTTT. Translated: CASSPRQVTNTEAYF.

This clonotype has just a few counts. The chain links TRBV18 to TRBJ2-7; D possibly uses TRBD1 or TRBD2 (5 bases each). The CDR3 is 14 residues long. V was cut by 6 bases and J by 2 bases, with 14 bases left in between. Germline values: CDR1 KGHSH, CDR2 LQKENI. The CDR3 protein is CASSHDRDPYEQYF. In nucleotides, the CDR3 is TGTGCCAGCTCCCACGACCGGGACCCCTACGAGCAGTACTTC.

This clonotype was seen only a few times. The chain is built from TRBV20-1 and TRBJ2-1, with 7 bases that match TRBD2. CDR1 and CDR2 from the germline V gene are DFQATT and SNEGSKA (reference sequence). Germline trimming cut 5 bases from V and 5 bases from J; bases unmatched to any gene: 9. CDR3 length equals 14 residues. The CDR3 here is CSAPRSSGDNEQFF. CDR3 coding DNA: TGCAGTGCTCCCCGGTCTAGCGGTGACAATGAGCAGTTCTTC.

CDR3 sequence reads: CASSLLSARNTEAFF. The CDR3 DNA is TGCGCCAGCAGCTTGTTGTCAGCCAGGAACACTGAAGCTTTCTTT. This chain connects TRBV5-1 to TRBJ1-1; no firm D call. This CDR3 spans 15 amino acids. Trimming pared 1 base from V and 1 base from J, leaving 11 bases between. Looked up from germline, CDR1 is SGHRS and CDR2 is YFSETQ. Variable domain in full (rest from reference TRBV5-1 and TRBJ1-1): KAGVTQTPRYLIKTRGQQVTLSCSPISGHRSVSWYQQTPGQGLQFLFEYFSETQRNKGNFPGRFSGRQFSNSRSEMNVSTLELGDSALYLCASSLLSARNTEAFFGQGTRLTVV.

The sample holds a few counts of this clonotype. V usage is TRBV4-3 and J usage is TRBJ1-2, with D possibly TRBD1 on 5 matching bases. Deletions cut 0 bases from V and 0 bases from J, with 11 bases between. Germline CDR1 reads LGHNA; CDR2 reads YSLEER. The CDR3 contains 16 residues. CDR3 amino acids: CASSQETGDANYGYTF. CDR3 bases: TGCGCCAGCAGCCAAGAAACCGGGGACGCTAACTATGGCTACACCTTC.

This sequence joins TRBV19 and TRBJ1-1; D is perhaps TRBD1 (5 bases). Germline V gene lookup returns CDR1 LNHDA and CDR2 SQIVND (reference sequence). The CDR3 is 14 residues long. V shed 3 bases and J shed 8 bases, with 16 bases lying between them. CDR3 coding DNA: TGTGCCAGTAGTATGTCGCGCCAGGGAGGAGAAGCTTTCTTT. Protein sequence: CASSMSRQGGEAFF.

The chain has TRBV5-1 and TRBJ1-2; a weak D match, TRBD1 (5 bases). Trimming took off 4 bases at V and 4 bases at J, with 17 bases between the two ends. Germline V CDR1 and CDR2: SGHRS, YFSETQ. This CDR3 contains 15 residues. CDR3 loop: CASSPGAGTFYGYTF. The DNA for the CDR3 is TGCGCCAGCAGCCCCGGGGCAGGAACTTTCTATGGCTACACCTTC.

This clonotype came up a few times. This chain connects TRBV11-2 to TRBJ2-7; the D is unclear. Germline V gene sequence: CDR1 SGHAT, CDR2 FQNNGV. The CDR3 runs 14 residues. Trimming stripped 0 bases from V and 3 bases from J, with 9 bases between. For the CDR3, the DNA is TGTGCCAGCAGCTTAGATTCGTGGGTCTACGAGCAGTACTTC. Amino acid sequence: CASSLDSWVYEQYF.

This chain connects TRBV30 to TRBJ2-5; TRBD2 might be the D (6 bases). V lost 4 bases and J 5 bases, leaving 17 bases between the germline ends. The V gene's germline CDR1 is GTSNPN and CDR2 SVGIG (reference sequence). This CDR3 is 14 amino acids long. The CDR3 DNA follows: TGTGCCTGGATCGGGCTGGGCGGGGCGGAGACCCAGTACTTC. This codes for CAWIGLGGAETQYF.

This clonotype was observed at least ten times. The chain is built from TRBV12-3 or TRBV12-4 and TRBJ1-1, with D possibly TRBD1 on 5 matching bases. The CDR3 is 15 amino acids. The V end lost 3 bases, the J end lost 4 bases, and 15 bases lay between the germline ends. The CDR3 DNA reads as TGTGCCAGCAGTTTGGCCGGGGCCGGGAGCACTGAAGCTTTCTTT. Its translation: CASSLAGAGSTEAFF.

This clonotype has a handful of counts. This chain joins TRBV7-8 and TRBJ2-5; D is tentatively TRBD1 or TRBD2 (5 bases each). Trimming took 5 bases from V and 4 from J, leaving 14 bases between them. Germline V gives CDR1 SGHVS, CDR2 FQNEAQ. The CDR3 contains 14 residues. This CDR3 is CASSRRELSETQYF. CDR3 DNA sequence: TGTGCCAGCAGCCGCAGGGAGTTATCAGAGACCCAGTACTTC.

The chain joins TRBV7-9 to TRBJ1-2; the match to TRBD1 covers 10 bases. The CDR3 loop spans 16 amino acids. V was clipped by 4 bases and J by 8 bases; unmatched bases: 13. In germline, CDR1 is SEHNR, CDR2 FQNEAQ (reference sequence). As DNA, the CDR3 is TGTGCCAGCAGCTCGACAGGGGGCGCCTTGGAAGACGGCTACACCTTC. Translated, it gives CASSSTGGALEDGYTF.